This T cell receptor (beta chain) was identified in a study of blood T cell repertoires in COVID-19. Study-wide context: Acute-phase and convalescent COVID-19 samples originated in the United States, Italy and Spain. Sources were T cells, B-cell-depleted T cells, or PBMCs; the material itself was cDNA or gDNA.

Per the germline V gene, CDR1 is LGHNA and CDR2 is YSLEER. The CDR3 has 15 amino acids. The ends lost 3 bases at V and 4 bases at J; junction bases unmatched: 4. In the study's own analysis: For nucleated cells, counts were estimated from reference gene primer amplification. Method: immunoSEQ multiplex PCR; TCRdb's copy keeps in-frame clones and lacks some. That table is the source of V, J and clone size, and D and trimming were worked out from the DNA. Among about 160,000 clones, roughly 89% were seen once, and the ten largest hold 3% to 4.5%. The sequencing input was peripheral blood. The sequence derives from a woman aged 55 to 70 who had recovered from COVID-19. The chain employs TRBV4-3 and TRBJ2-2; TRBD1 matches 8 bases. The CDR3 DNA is TGCGCCAGCAGCCACGGACAGGGCGGCACCGGGGAGCTGTTTTTT. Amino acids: CASSHGQGGTGELFF.